Listed here is a single T cell receptor (beta chain). The data derive from a study of blood T cell repertoires in COVID-19. About the study: The United States, Italy and Spain were the sources of the acute and convalescent COVID-19 samples.

Per the authors' pipeline: Estimated nucleated cell counts came from reference gene primer amplification. Profiled with immunoSEQ multiplex PCR; TCRdb holds only in-frame clones, not every one. The V and J calls and clone size are taken from that table; D and trimming were inferred from the DNA. The sample includes 300,000 to 400,000 clones, around 88% of them seen just once. Enrolment of Seattle patients took place during active infection, and they were followed longitudinally. CDR3 length equals 15 residues. In germline, CDR1 is MNHNY, CDR2 SVGAGI (reference sequence). Trimming took 5 bases from V and 1 from J, leaving 14 bases between them.

This chain uses TRBV6-6 with TRBJ1-1, with D possibly matching TRBD1 (6 bases). The receptor was isolated from a woman aged 55-69 years with COVID-19, enrolled during active disease. Sequencing input: peripheral blood. CDR3 in amino acids: CASSIQGYQNTEAFF. The CDR3 DNA reads TGTGCCAGCAGTATACAGGGCTATCAGAACACTGAAGCTTTCTTT.